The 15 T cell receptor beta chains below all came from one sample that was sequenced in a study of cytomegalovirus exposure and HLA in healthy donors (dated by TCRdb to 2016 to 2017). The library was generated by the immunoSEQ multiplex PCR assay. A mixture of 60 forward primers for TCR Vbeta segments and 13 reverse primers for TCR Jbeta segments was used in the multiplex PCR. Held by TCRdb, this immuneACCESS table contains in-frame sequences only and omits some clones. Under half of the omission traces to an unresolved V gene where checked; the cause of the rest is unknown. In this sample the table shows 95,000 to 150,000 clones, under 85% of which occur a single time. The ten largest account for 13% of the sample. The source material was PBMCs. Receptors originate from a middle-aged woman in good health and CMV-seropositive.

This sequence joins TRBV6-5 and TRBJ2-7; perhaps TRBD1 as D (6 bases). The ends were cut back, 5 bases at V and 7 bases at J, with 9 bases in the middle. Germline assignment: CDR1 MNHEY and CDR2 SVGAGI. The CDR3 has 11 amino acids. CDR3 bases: TGTGCCAGCAGTCAAGGGGGAGAGCAGTACTTC. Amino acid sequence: CASSQGGEQYF.

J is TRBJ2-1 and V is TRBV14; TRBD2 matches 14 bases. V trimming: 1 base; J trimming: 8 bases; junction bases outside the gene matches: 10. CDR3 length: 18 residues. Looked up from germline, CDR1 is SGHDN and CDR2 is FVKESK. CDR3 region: CASSQVVPGTSGSYEQFF. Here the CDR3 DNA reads TGTGCCAGCAGCCAAGTTGTACCAGGGACTAGCGGGAGCTATGAGCAGTTCTTC. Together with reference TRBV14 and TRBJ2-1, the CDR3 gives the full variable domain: EAGVTQFPSHSVIEKGQTVTLRCDPISGHDNLYWYRRVMGKEIKFLLHFVKESKQDESGMPNNRFLAERTGGTYSTLKVQPAELEDSGVYFCASSQVVPGTSGSYEQFFGPGTRLTVL.

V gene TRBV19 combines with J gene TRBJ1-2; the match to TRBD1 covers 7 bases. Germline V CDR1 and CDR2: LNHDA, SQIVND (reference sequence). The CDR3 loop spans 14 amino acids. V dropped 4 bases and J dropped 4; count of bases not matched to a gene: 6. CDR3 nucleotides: TGTGCCAGTAGTACCAGACAGGGAACCTATGGCTACACCTTC. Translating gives CASSTRQGTYGYTF.

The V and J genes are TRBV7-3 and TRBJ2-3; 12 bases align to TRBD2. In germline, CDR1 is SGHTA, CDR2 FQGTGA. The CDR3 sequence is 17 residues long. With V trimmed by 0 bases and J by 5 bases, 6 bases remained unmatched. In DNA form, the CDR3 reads TGTGCCAGCAGCTTAACAGGTCCGACTAGCGGGAGAGATACGCAGTATTTT. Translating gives CASSLTGPTSGRDTQYF.

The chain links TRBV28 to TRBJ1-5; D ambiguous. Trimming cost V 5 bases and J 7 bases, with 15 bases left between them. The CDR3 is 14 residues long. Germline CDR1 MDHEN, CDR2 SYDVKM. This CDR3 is CASSPTSAGQPQHF. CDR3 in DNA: TGTGCCAGCAGTCCCACTTCCGCCGGGCAGCCCCAGCATTTT.

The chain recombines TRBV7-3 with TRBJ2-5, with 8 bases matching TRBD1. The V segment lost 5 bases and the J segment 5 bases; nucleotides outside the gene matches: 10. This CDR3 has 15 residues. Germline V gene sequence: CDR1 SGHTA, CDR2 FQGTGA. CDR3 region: CASSDPGTGKETQYF. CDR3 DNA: TGTGCCAGCAGCGATCCCGGGACAGGAAAGGAGACCCAGTACTTC.

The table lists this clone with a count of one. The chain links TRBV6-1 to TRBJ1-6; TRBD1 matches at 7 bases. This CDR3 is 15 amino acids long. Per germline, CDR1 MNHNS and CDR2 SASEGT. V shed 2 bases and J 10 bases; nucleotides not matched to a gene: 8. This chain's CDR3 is CASSERDSRGSPLHF. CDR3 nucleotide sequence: TGTGCCAGCAGTGAACGGGACAGTCGGGGCTCACCCCTCCACTTT.

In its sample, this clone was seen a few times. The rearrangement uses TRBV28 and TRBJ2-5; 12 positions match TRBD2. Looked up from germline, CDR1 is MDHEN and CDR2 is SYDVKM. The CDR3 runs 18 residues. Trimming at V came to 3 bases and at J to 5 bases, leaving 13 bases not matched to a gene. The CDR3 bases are TGTGCCAGCAGTTTGACCCTAGCGGGAGGGCCCTTTGGGGAGACCCAGTACTTC. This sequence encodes CASSLTLAGGPFGETQYF.

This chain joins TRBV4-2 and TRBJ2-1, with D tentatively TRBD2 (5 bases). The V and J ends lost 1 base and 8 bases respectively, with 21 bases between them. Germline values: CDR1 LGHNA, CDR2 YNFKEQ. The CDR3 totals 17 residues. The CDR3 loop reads CASSQGLTIGERYEQFF. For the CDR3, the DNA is TGTGCCAGCAGCCAAGGCCTGACAATCGGGGAAAGATATGAGCAGTTCTTC.

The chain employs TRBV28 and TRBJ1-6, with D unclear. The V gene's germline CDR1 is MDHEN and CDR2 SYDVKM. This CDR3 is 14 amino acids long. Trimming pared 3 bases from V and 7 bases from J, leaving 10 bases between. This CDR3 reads CASSFGVANSPLHF. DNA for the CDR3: TGTGCCAGCAGTTTCGGGGTGGCGAATTCACCCCTCCACTTT.

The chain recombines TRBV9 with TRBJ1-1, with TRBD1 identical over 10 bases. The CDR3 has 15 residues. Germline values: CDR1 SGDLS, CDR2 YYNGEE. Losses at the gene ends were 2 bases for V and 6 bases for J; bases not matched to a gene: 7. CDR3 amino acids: CASSVTGTGASEAFF. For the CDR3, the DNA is TGTGCCAGCAGCGTTACCGGGACAGGGGCGTCTGAAGCTTTCTTT.

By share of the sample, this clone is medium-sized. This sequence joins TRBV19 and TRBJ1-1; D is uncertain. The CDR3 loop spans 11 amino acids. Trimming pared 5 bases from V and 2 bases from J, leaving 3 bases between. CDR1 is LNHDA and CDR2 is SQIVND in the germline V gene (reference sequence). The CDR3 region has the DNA TGTGCCAGTAGTCAAAACACTGAAGCTTTCTTT. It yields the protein CASSQNTEAFF.

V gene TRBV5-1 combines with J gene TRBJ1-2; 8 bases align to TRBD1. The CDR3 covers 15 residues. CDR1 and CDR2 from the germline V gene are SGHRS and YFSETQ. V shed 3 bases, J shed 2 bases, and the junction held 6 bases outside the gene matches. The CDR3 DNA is TGCGCCAGCAGCTCGAGACAGGGGCCCAACTATGGCTACACCTTC. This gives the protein CASSSRQGPNYGYTF.

The CDR3 DNA sequence: TGTGCCAGCAGTTTTCAGGGTTCTGGGAAAAAACTGTTTTTT. Translating gives CASSFQGSGKKLFF. The rearrangement uses TRBV28 and TRBJ1-4; weak D call: TRBD1 (5 bases). CDR3 size: 14 residues. Trimming left V 3 bases short and J 9 bases short, with 14 bases between. Per germline, CDR1 MDHEN and CDR2 SYDVKM.

CDR3 sequence: CASSPQREVSEQYF. CDR3 coding DNA: TGTGCCAGCAGTCCGCAGCGGGAAGTCAGCGAGCAGTACTTC. The rearrangement joins TRBV27 to TRBJ2-5; 7 nucleotides line up with TRBD2. The J call is uncertain, as TRBJ2-7 better fits the DNA end. There are 14 residues in the CDR3. Germline assignment: CDR1 MNHEY and CDR2 SMNVEV (reference sequence).